This T cell receptor beta chain was sequenced in a study of cytomegalovirus exposure and HLA in healthy donors. Overall study findings and caveats: Reports credit the classifier with highly specific, highly sensitive diagnosis of cytomegalovirus status. Researchers had no immune exposure information except CMV serostatus available. The authors assumed roughly uniform sequencing depth across donors for presence/absence analyses. HLA alleles were associated with 18,000 or so TCR beta sequences in a later analysis at 0.05 false discovery rate.

The PCR was carried out with 60 Vbeta primers and 13 Jbeta primers. Data came from immunoSEQ multiplex PCR; TCRdb stores just in-frame clones and leaves some out. In the table there are over 65,000 clones, around 78% of which are singletons. About this clone itself: Its antigen remains unidentified.

The V and J ends lost 8 bases and 4 bases respectively, with 23 bases between them. Germline assignment: CDR1 MDHEN and CDR2 SYDVKM. This CDR3 contains 17 residues. The clonotype was recovered from a man aged 40-50 years in good health and CMV-seronegative. Sequenced sample: PBMCs. The chain employs TRBV28 and TRBJ1-4; TRBD1 might be the D (5 bases). The chain's CDR3 is CASRLSGARGVNEKLFF. The CDR3 DNA reads as TGTGCCAGCCGTCTTTCCGGGGCCCGGGGGGTTAATGAAAAACTGTTTTTT.